This entry concerns a single TCR beta chain. Treatment of the sample: preoperative locoregional IRX-2 cytokine immunotherapy. Preoperative locoregional IRX-2 cytokine immunotherapy was tested in the phase Ib source study. This sample was included in a study of preoperative IRX-2 immunotherapy in early breast cancer. V was pared by 3 bases and J by 5 bases, with 18 bases of the junction left unmatched. The CDR3 runs to 19 residues. Germline values: CDR1 MGHRA, CDR2 YSYEKL. Data came from immunoSEQ multiplex PCR; TCRdb stores just in-frame clones and leaves some out. Of 60,000 or so clones listed, around 94% were seen once; the top ten hold around 1.7%.

V is TRBV4-1 and J is TRBJ2-4; 8 positions agree with TRBD1. This material was obtained from a patient treated with IRX-2 immunotherapy. This receptor was identified in a human donor with breast cancer. DNA of the CDR3: TGCGCCAGCAGCCAGATAGACAGGGGACGTTTCCTTTGGGAAAACATTCAGTACTTC. This sequence encodes CASSQIDRGRFLWENIQYF.